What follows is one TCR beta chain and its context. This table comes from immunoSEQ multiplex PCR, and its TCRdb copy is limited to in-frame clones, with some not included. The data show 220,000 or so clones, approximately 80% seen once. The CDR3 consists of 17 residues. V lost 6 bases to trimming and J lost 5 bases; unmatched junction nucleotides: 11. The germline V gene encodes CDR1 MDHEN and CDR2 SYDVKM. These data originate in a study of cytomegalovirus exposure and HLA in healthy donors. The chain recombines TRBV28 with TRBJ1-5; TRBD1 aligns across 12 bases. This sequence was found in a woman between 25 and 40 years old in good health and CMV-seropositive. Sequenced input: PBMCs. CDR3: CASSRGQGANLDQPQHF. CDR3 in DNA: TGTGCCAGCAGCCGGGGACAGGGGGCCAACCTGGATCAGCCCCAGCATTTT.